The rows below give T cell receptor beta chains drawn from one sample of a study of T cell changes during pregnancy in multiple sclerosis. Only in-frame clones appear in the TCRdb table, and some are missing; sequencing was by immunoSEQ multiplex PCR. Found here are 55,000 to 80,000 clones, around 90% of them singletons; the top ten hold 9% to 9.5%. Source: peripheral blood, taken after pregnancy. The source of these receptors is a female donor in good health, enrolled as a control in a pregnancy study. The CDR3 runs from the conserved cysteine through the conserved F or W. The order of the fields is clone size, V gene, J gene, CDR3 protein. Only some rows state a clone size, as once, few, many or a class for expanded clones.

NA,TRBV6-6,TRBJ1-5,CASSLQGFGQPQHF
NA,TRBV19,TRBJ2-1,CASSIDLSRSNEQFF
NA,TRBV7-8,TRBJ2-5,CASSSPGTGVQYF
NA,TRBV7-9,TRBJ1-2,CASSFTDYGYTF
NA,TRBV4-3,TRBJ1-2,CASSQAGGWDYGYTF
NA,TRBV30,TRBJ1-1,CAWRDRGYTEAFF
NA,TRBV5-1,TRBJ2-1,CASSLMGGSYNEQFF
NA,TRBV21-1,TRBJ2-7,CASSKALGTYEQYF
NA,TRBV9,TRBJ1-2,CASNDNLRVRDYGYTF
NA,TRBV6-6,TRBJ1-5,CASIEDSTYQPQHF
NA,TRBV27,TRBJ1-1,CASSYRQGSTEAFF
NA,TRBV6-5,TRBJ2-1,CASSYLAGSLGGEQFF
NA,TRBV9,TRBJ1-2,CASSVRDRVGYTF
NA,TRBV30,TRBJ2-3,CAWGQGKGTQYF
once,TRBV4-3,TRBJ2-1,CASSQDDYSYNEQFF
NA,TRBV29-1,TRBJ2-1,CSAGTSGWNEQFF
NA,TRBV5-1,TRBJ1-2,CASSSPTPGSGGYTF
NA,TRBV5-1,TRBJ1-1,CASSLAYNYRGTEAFF
NA,TRBV30,TRBJ2-3,CAWSVGAGADTQYF
many,TRBV6-4,TRBJ2-3,CASSDGGGAVDTQYF
NA,TRBV11-3,TRBJ2-4,CASSLAPLVDIQYF
NA,TRBV19,TRBJ2-1,CASRDRANNEQFF
NA,TRBV7-9,TRBJ1-1,CASSLVGRVNTEAFF
NA,TRBV18,TRBJ2-1,CASSLTSGRGHEQFF
NA,TRBV4-3,TRBJ1-2,CASSQEGTGGLYGYTF
NA,TRBV19,TRBJ1-6,CASSPRSGSYNSPLHF
NA,TRBV9,TRBJ2-3,CASSAQGRGGSDTQYF
NA,TRBV19,TRBJ1-1,CASSWGGTEAFF
NA,TRBV6-1,TRBJ1-2,CASSEARQGLRGYTF
NA,TRBV10-3,TRBJ2-2,CAISEGGRNGAGELFF
NA,TRBV30,TRBJ2-7,CAWSVFRAGGWEQYF
NA,TRBV30,TRBJ2-3,CAWTDEREAPTDTQYF
NA,TRBV6-5,TRBJ1-1,CASRVLGRQAFF
few,TRBV4-1,TRBJ1-1,CASSQADWALIGTEAFF
few,TRBV30,TRBJ1-1,CAWENDRAMNTEAFF
NA,TRBV7-2,TRBJ2-2,CASSLFLNTGELFF
NA,TRBV7-2,TRBJ1-2,CASSLVQASYGYTF
NA,TRBV10-1,TRBJ2-5,CASSESLAGGPRGETQYF
NA,TRBV2,TRBJ1-5,CASRTQGGNQPQHF